This T cell receptor beta chain derives from a study of T-cell memory formation after mild COVID-19. Via MiXCR, TCRdb re-called the 5' RACE reads, giving one row per CDR3 protein. The data show fewer than 600,000 distinct CDR3 sequences, with roughly 22% seen just once and roughly 8.1% held by the top ten. Only one count was recorded for this clonotype. CDR1 is ENHRY and CDR2 is SYGVKD in the germline V gene. V dropped 10 bases and J dropped 7; count of bases not matched to a gene: 15. This CDR3 is 15 amino acids long. Sequencing used PBMCs or a T cell subset sorted from them (not recorded which). V is TRBV10-3 and J is TRBJ2-1; 8 nucleotides line up with TRBD2. This TCR derives from an adult woman who had mild COVID-19 (a few samples of this study predate the infection). Cell type and time point are not known. The CDR3 region has the DNA TGTGCCACAGAAACCGGACTAGCCGATACGAATGAGCAGTTCTTC. Protein product: CATETGLADTNEQFF.